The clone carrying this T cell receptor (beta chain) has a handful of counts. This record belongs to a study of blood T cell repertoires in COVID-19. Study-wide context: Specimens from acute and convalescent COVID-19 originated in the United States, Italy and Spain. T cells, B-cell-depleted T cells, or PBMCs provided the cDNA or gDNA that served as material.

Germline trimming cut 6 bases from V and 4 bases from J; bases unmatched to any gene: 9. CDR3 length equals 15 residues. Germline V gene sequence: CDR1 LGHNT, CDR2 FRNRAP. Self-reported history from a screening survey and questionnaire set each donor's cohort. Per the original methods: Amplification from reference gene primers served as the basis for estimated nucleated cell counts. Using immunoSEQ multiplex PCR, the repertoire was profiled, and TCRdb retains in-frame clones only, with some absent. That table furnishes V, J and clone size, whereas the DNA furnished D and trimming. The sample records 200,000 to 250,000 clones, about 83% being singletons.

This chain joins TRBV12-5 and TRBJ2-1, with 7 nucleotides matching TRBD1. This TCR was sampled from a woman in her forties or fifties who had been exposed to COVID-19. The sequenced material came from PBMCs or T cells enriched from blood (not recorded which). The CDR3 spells CASGPGDSPYNEQFF. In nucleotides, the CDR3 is TGTGCTAGTGGGCCCGGGGACAGTCCATACAATGAGCAGTTCTTC.